These 28 T cell receptor beta chains share one sample of origin, sequenced in a study of blood T cells in healthy people across ages. With a J-beta primer mix and a sample-barcoded 5' primer, a second PCR ran about 6 to 11 cycles. In TCRdb, the 5' RACE reads were re-called with MiXCR into one record per CDR3 protein. The sample lists some 900,000 distinct CDR3 sequences, around 48% seen once, with roughly an eighth in the top ten. Sequencing was done on a sample of blood. Every receptor here comes from a man aged 30 to 45 in good health.

CDR3 sequence reads: CASSIGQLWGYTF. The CDR3 DNA is TGTGCCAGCAGTATTGGACAGCTCTGGGGCTACACCTTC. The gene calls are TRBV12-3 or TRBV12-4 and TRBJ1-2; possibly TRBD1 for D (6 bases). Deletions cut 5 bases from V and 8 bases from J, with 15 bases between. CDR3 length: 13 amino acids.

The chain uses TRBV27 and TRBJ1-2, with D perhaps TRBD1 (6 bases). CDR1 is MNHEY, CDR2 SMNVEV, per germline (reference sequence). CDR3 size: 13 residues. V was trimmed by 5 bases and J by 4 bases, leaving 11 bases between them. The CDR3 bases are TGTGCCAGCAGTACAGGGAGTATCTATGGCTACACCTTC. The encoded protein is CASSTGSIYGYTF.

This clonotype was seen a handful of times. This rearrangement joins TRBV6-2 or TRBV6-3 to TRBJ1-1; no definite D call. The CDR3 is 18 residues long. From germline, CDR1 is MNHEY and CDR2 SVGEGT. With 5 bases removed from V and 1 base from J, the gap between germline ends came to 23 bases. CDR3: CASSHESGGGPSNTEAFF. The DNA of the CDR3 is TGTGCCAGCAGTCACGAAAGTGGTGGCGGACCGTCGAACACTGAAGCTTTCTTT.

This sequence joins TRBV3-1 and TRBJ1-1, with no clear D. This CDR3 is built from 13 residues. Trimming shortened V by 9 bases and J by 1 base, and 12 bases separated the two germline ends. Germline V lookup: CDR1 LGHDT, CDR2 YNNKEL (reference sequence). The CDR3 sequence is CASGGQENTEAFF. CDR3 coding DNA: TGTGCCAGTGGCGGGCAGGAGAACACTGAAGCTTTCTTT.

This clonotype was seen more than once but under ten times. The chain is built from TRBV6-5 and TRBJ2-7; the D call may be TRBD1 or TRBD2 (5 bases each). Germline V gene sequence: CDR1 MNHEY, CDR2 SVGAGI. The CDR3 spans 15 residues. V lost 0 bases and J 2 bases, leaving 11 bases between the germline ends. The CDR3 protein is CASSYSRGHTYEQYF. CDR3 DNA sequence: TGTGCCAGCAGTTACTCGAGGGGCCACACCTACGAGCAGTACTTC.

This chain connects TRBV12-3 or TRBV12-4 to TRBJ1-2, with D tentatively TRBD1 (5 bases). The CDR3 length is 14 residues. Trimming removed 5 bases from V and 6 bases from J, with 16 bases in between. The CDR3 DNA sequence: TGTGCCAGCAGTGTAGGGGTGGCACGGGATGGCTACACCTTC. This gives the protein CASSVGVARDGYTF.

In this sample, this clonotype turned up a few times. The chain combines TRBV13 with TRBJ2-1, with D possibly matching TRBD1 (5 bases). V lost 6 bases to trimming and J lost 12 bases, with 15 bases between them. Germline V gene sequence: CDR1 PRHDT, CDR2 FYEKMQ (reference sequence). The CDR3 runs 12 residues. The CDR3 DNA is TGTGCCAGCAGTGAAAGTGGCAGGGCGCAGTTCTTC. Encoded protein: CASSESGRAQFF.

This chain uses TRBV28 with TRBJ1-2, with a possible D match to TRBD1 (6 bases). Deletions cut 1 base from V and 8 bases from J, with 17 bases between. CDR1 is MDHEN and CDR2 is SYDVKM in the germline V gene. This CDR3 spans 15 amino acids. CDR3 loop: CASSLYAGEWEGYTF. In nucleotides, the CDR3 is TGTGCCAGCAGTTTATACGCAGGGGAGTGGGAAGGCTACACCTTC.

The genes are TRBV7-9 and TRBJ2-7, with TRBD1 identical over 8 bases. The germline CDR1 and CDR2 sequences are SEHNR and FQNEAQ (reference sequence). The CDR3 contains 14 residues. J was trimmed by 6 bases and V by 5 bases; bases with no gene match: 9. CDR3 sequence reads: CASSPRDRFFEQYF. The CDR3 region has the DNA TGTGCCAGCAGCCCCCGGGACAGGTTTTTCGAGCAGTACTTC.

The chain employs TRBV28 and TRBJ2-5, with 8 nucleotides matching TRBD2. The trim removed 6 bases at V and 1 base at J, leaving 10 bases unmatched. CDR1 and CDR2 (germline): MDHEN, SYDVKM. The CDR3 length is 16 residues. CDR3 DNA: TGTGCCAGCAGCGCAAAAGCGGGAGAGCTCCAAGAGACCCAGTACTTC. The encoded protein is CASSAKAGELQETQYF.

The chain uses TRBV4-3 and TRBJ2-7, with 7 positions matching TRBD1. V lost 0 bases, J lost 1 base, and 6 bases stayed unmatched. The CDR3 loop spans 16 amino acids. CDR1 and CDR2 (germline): LGHNA, YSLEER. The CDR3 coding sequence is TGCGCCAGCAGCCAAGATATAAACAGGGGATCCTACGAGCAGTACTTC. This codes for CASSQDINRGSYEQYF.

This clonotype was seen a handful of times. The chain couples TRBV28 to TRBJ2-7; 8 bases agree with TRBD2. V was pared by 7 bases and J by 4 bases, with 15 bases of the junction left unmatched. The germline gives CDR1 MDHEN, CDR2 SYDVKM. The CDR3 covers 16 residues. CDR3 nucleotide sequence: TGTGCCAGCACACTGGGTTCCGGGGGGGCTCTTTACGAGCAGTACTTC. Translating gives CASTLGSGGALYEQYF.

The V call is TRBV2, the J call TRBJ1-5, with 7 bases that match TRBD1. The CDR3 runs 17 residues. CDR1 is SNHLY, CDR2 FYNNEI, per germline. Trimming removed 0 bases from V and 3 bases from J; junction bases left unmatched: 8. CDR3 coding DNA: TGTGCCAGCAGTGAAGCTCTAACGGGACAGTTCAATCAGCCCCAGCATTTT. Amino acids: CASSEALTGQFNQPQHF.

This chain connects TRBV20-1 to TRBJ2-4; 9 bases are a match to TRBD2. The CDR3 loop spans 18 amino acids. V lost 0 bases, J lost 0 bases, and 9 bases stayed unmatched. The germline V gene encodes CDR1 DFQATT and CDR2 SNEGSKA (reference sequence). CDR3: CSARDWRGGFEAKNIQYF. As DNA, the CDR3 is TGCAGTGCTAGAGATTGGCGGGGGGGCTTTGAAGCCAAAAACATTCAGTACTTC.

The rearrangement uses TRBV5-1 and TRBJ1-4, with 7 positions matching TRBD1. In germline, CDR1 is SGHRS, CDR2 YFSETQ. V was pared by 4 bases and J by 7 bases, with 10 bases of the junction left unmatched. The CDR3 runs 15 residues. The CDR3 sequence: CASSRDSTTGEKLFF. The DNA of the CDR3 is TGCGCCAGCAGCCGGGACAGCACCACCGGTGAAAAACTGTTTTTT.

This clonotype has just a few counts. This chain joins TRBV7-2 and TRBJ2-1; D is unclear. Trimming removed 5 bases from V and 7 bases from J, with 9 bases in between. CDR3 length equals 12 residues. The V gene's germline CDR1 is SGHTA and CDR2 FQGNSA. The CDR3: CASSGIKNEQFF. CDR3 sequence (DNA): TGTGCCAGCAGCGGAATTAAAAATGAGCAGTTCTTC.

This clonotype was found a few times. The rearrangement links TRBV7-9 to TRBJ2-5, with unresolved D. The end of the DNA is better explained by TRBJ2-7, so the J call may be wrong. Germline CDR1 and CDR2: SEHNR and FQNEAQ (reference sequence). The CDR3 covers 13 residues. This CDR3 is CASSLVDGDEQYF. For the CDR3, the DNA is TGTGCCAGCAGCTTAGTCGATGGGGACGAGCAGTACTTC.

The chain combines TRBV7-9 with TRBJ2-1; 14 bases agree with TRBD2. CDR1 and CDR2 from the germline V gene are SEHNR and FQNEAQ (reference sequence). This CDR3 comprises 17 residues. The junction had 4 bases not matched to a gene; V was cut back by 0 bases and J by 6 bases. CDR3 bases: TGTGCCAGCAGCTTAGCGGGGGGGACTAGCGGGGGCAATGAGCAGTTCTTC. It translates to CASSLAGGTSGGNEQFF.

The gene calls are TRBV12-3 or TRBV12-4 and TRBJ2-7, with D perhaps matching TRBD2 (5 bases). This CDR3 has 13 residues. V lost 5 bases to trimming and J lost 1 base, with 9 bases between them. CDR3 bases: TGTGCCAGCAGTGTGGAGGCGTCCTACGAGCAGTACTTC. As protein: CASSVEASYEQYF.

The chain links TRBV10-2 to TRBJ1-4; D is ambiguous. The CDR3 contains 14 residues. The germline CDR1 and CDR2 sequences are WSHSY and SAAADI. The V and J ends lost 6 bases and 3 bases respectively, with 11 bases between them. As DNA, the CDR3 is TGCGCCAGCAGAAGGACCGGCGCTAATGAAAAACTGTTTTTT. It translates to CASRRTGANEKLFF.

The rearrangement joins TRBV3-1 to TRBJ2-7, with 8 bases lining up with TRBD2. The CDR3 spans 15 residues. Germline trimming cut 0 bases from V and 6 bases from J; bases unmatched to any gene: 7. Germline values: CDR1 LGHDT, CDR2 YNNKEL (reference sequence). DNA for the CDR3: TGTGCCAGCAGCCAAGACCCGACTAGCGTTCTCGAGCAGTACTTC. Amino acid sequence: CASSQDPTSVLEQYF.

The rearrangement links TRBV4-1 to TRBJ2-7; perhaps TRBD2 as D (5 bases). The V and J ends lost 4 bases and 3 bases respectively, with 16 bases between them. The CDR3 length is 15 residues. Germline loops: CDR1 MGHRA, CDR2 YSYEKL. The CDR3 region has the DNA TGCGCCAGCAGCCTGAGCGGACTCGGACGCTACGAGCAGTACTTC. Protein: CASSLSGLGRYEQYF.

This chain links TRBV20-1 with TRBJ2-7; 8 nucleotides match TRBD1. Trimming cost V 6 bases and J 7 bases; bases outside gene matches: 11. The CDR3 has 13 amino acids. Germline CDR1 is DFQATT and CDR2 is SNEGSKA (reference sequence). For the CDR3, the DNA is TGCAGTGCCCCAACGGACAGGGCTGGGGAGCAGTACTTC. It encodes CSAPTDRAGEQYF.

V and J are TRBV5-4 and TRBJ2-1, with 10 bases fitting TRBD1. Germline V CDR1 and CDR2: SGHNT, YYREEE (reference sequence). This CDR3 has 13 residues. The V and J ends lost 2 bases and 10 bases, in that order; junction bases with no gene match: 3. CDR3 in amino acids: CASSFSTGGEQFF. The CDR3 nucleotides are TGTGCCAGCAGCTTTTCGACAGGGGGCGAGCAGTTCTTC.

The chain joins TRBV18 to TRBJ1-2, with a possible D match to TRBD1 (5 bases). This CDR3 has 15 amino acids. Trimming cost V 6 bases and J 6 bases, with 20 bases left between them. CDR1 and CDR2 (germline): KGHSH, LQKENI. In DNA, the CDR3 is TGTGCCAGCTCGAGGGTAGGGGTGACTCCAAATGGCTACACCTTC. Residues: CASSRVGVTPNGYTF.

The rearrangement joins TRBV6-5 to TRBJ2-2; a possible D gene is TRBD1 (6 bases). Germline V gives CDR1 MNHEY, CDR2 SVGAGI. Deletions cut 6 bases from V and 0 bases from J, with 14 bases between. This CDR3 region has 16 residues. CDR3 residues: CASRIRDTANTGELFF. The CDR3 DNA is TGTGCCAGCAGGATCCGGGACACGGCGAACACCGGGGAGCTGTTTTTT.

The V call is TRBV7-8, the J call TRBJ2-7; D not resolved. Germline V gives CDR1 SGHVS, CDR2 FQNEAQ. This CDR3 comprises 14 residues. V dropped 1 base and J dropped 5 bases, with 12 bases sitting between them. CDR3 region: CASSLVWSADEQYF. CDR3 bases: TGTGCCAGCAGCTTAGTATGGTCGGCCGACGAGCAGTACTTC.

The chain uses TRBV4-2 and TRBJ1-2, with D hard to call. Per the germline V gene, CDR1 is LGHNA and CDR2 is YNFKEQ. The CDR3 extends over 14 amino acids. With 0 bases removed from V and 4 bases from J, the gap between germline ends came to 9 bases. CDR3 DNA: TGTGCCAGCAGCCAAGATGGAGCAGGCTATGGCTACACCTTC. It specifies CASSQDGAGYGYTF.